This passage covers 30 T cell receptor beta chains from one sample sequenced in a study of T cells in Graves' hyperthyroidism and ophthalmopathy. There were TCR beta CDR3 regions amplified from RNA transcripts. In the first-round RT-PCR of the TCR CDR3, the HTBI primer set was used. TCRdb re-called the multiplex PCR reads with MiXCR, one entry per CDR3 protein. The sample includes roughly 750,000 distinct CDR3 sequences, about a sixth of them seen just once. Sequencing used blood. Source of these receptors: a man between 18 and 29 years old with Graves' hyperthyroidism.

The chain carries TRBV7-9 and TRBJ1-1, with TRBD1 identical over 9 bases. V trimming: 5 bases; J trimming: 1 base; junction bases outside the gene matches: 11. Germline CDR1 and CDR2: SEHNR and FQNEAQ (reference sequence). The length of the CDR3 is 17 residues. CDR3 protein: CASSPRQGEKGNTEAFF. The CDR3 nucleotides read TGTGCCAGCAGCCCACGACAGGGGGAGAAAGGGAACACTGAAGCTTTCTTT.

This clonotype was seen repeatedly, ten times or more. V gene TRBV30 combines with J gene TRBJ1-1; tentative D call: TRBD1 (5 bases). CDR1 and CDR2 (germline): GTSNPN, SVGIG (reference sequence). The CDR3 spans 15 residues. V was trimmed by 0 bases and J by 3 bases, leaving 14 bases between them. The CDR3 protein is CAWSVLHTGDTEAFF. CDR3 DNA sequence: TGTGCCTGGAGTGTACTGCATACAGGAGACACTGAAGCTTTCTTT. The whole variable domain, remainder taken from reference TRBV30 and TRBJ1-1, is SQTIHQWPATLVQPVGSPLSLECTVEGTSNPNLYWYRQAAGRGLQLLFYSVGIGQISSEVPQNLSASRPQDRQFILSSKKLLLSDSGFYLCAWSVLHTGDTEAFFGQGTRLTVV.

This clonotype was counted between two and nine times. The chain combines TRBV5-6 with TRBJ2-5, with 8 bases lining up with TRBD1. Germline V gene sequence: CDR1 SGHDT, CDR2 YYEEEE. This CDR3 comprises 14 residues. Unmatched junction bases numbered 6, after V lost 4 bases and J lost 4 bases. CDR3 residues: CASSNRTGRETQYF. The CDR3 DNA reads TGTGCCAGCAGCAATAGGACAGGGAGAGAGACCCAGTACTTC.

The chain carries TRBV9 and TRBJ2-1; D gene ambiguous. This CDR3 contains 15 residues. Germline CDR1 SGDLS, CDR2 YYNGEE. Between the trimmed V and J ends, which lost 2 bases and 8 bases, there was a span of 17 bases. CDR3 in DNA: TGTGCCAGCAGCGTCGGTAGGAGCAGGCGCTATGAGCAGTTCTTC. Translated, it gives CASSVGRSRRYEQFF. Variable domain in full (rest from reference TRBV9 and TRBJ2-1): DSGVTQTPKHLITATGQRVTLRCSPRSGDLSVYWYQQSLDQGLQFLIQYYNGEERAKGNILERFSAQQFPDLHSELNLSSLELGDSALYFCASSVGRSRRYEQFFGPGTRLTVL.

This clonotype was seen repeatedly, ten times or more. The chain is built from TRBV28 and TRBJ1-5; 9 bases agree with TRBD1. Germline V gene lookup returns CDR1 MDHEN and CDR2 SYDVKM. CDR3 length: 19 amino acids. V dropped 5 bases and J dropped 0; count of bases not matched to a gene: 14. Here the CDR3 reads CASSIRGQGGRSSNQPQHF. Written as DNA, the CDR3 is TGTGCCAGCAGTATTAGGGGACAGGGCGGGAGGAGTAGCAATCAGCCCCAGCATTTT.

V is TRBV29-1 and J is TRBJ2-2; 8 positions agree with TRBD2. Losses at the gene ends were 8 bases for V and 2 bases for J; bases not matched to a gene: 4. This CDR3 contains 13 residues. Germline loops: CDR1 SQVTM, CDR2 ANQGSEA. CDR3 amino acids: CSTSGFNTGELFF. DNA for the CDR3: TGCAGCACTAGCGGATTTAACACCGGGGAGCTGTTTTTT.

The CDR3 sequence is CASSSPWGANEQFF. The DNA for the CDR3 is TGCGCCAGCAGCTCCCCCTGGGGAGCTAATGAGCAGTTCTTC. This chain joins TRBV5-1 and TRBJ2-1, with TRBD2 as a possible D gene (5 bases). The germline V gene encodes CDR1 SGHRS and CDR2 YFSETQ. V lost 3 bases and J 7 bases, leaving 14 bases between the germline ends. This CDR3 has 14 residues.

In this sample, this clonotype turned up many times. This CDR3 reads CASSLWAGSQNTEAFF. The CDR3 coding sequence is TGTGCCAGCAGTTTATGGGCCGGGAGTCAGAACACTGAAGCTTTCTTT. The chain combines TRBV28 with TRBJ1-1; no clear D. CDR1 is MDHEN, CDR2 SYDVKM, per germline. CDR3 size: 16 residues. The V end lost 0 bases, the J end lost 1 base, and 12 bases lay between the germline ends.

The CDR3 protein is CASSGAQGNQPQHF. CDR3 bases: TGCGCCAGCAGTGGAGCACAGGGGAATCAGCCCCAGCATTTT. This rearrangement joins TRBV10-2 to TRBJ1-5; 7 bases align to TRBD1. Germline values: CDR1 WSHSY, CDR2 SAAADI. J lost 4 bases, V lost 4 bases, and 4 bases had no gene match. The CDR3 totals 14 residues.

This clonotype showed up just a few times. The chain combines TRBV7-2 with TRBJ2-7; 13 bases agree with TRBD2. The CDR3 totals 18 residues. Losses at the gene ends were 1 base for V and 7 bases for J; bases not matched to a gene: 13. CDR1 SGHTA and CDR2 FQGNSA come from the germline V gene. The CDR3 DNA reads TGTGCCAGCAGCTTAGAATCCCCCTTACTAGCGGGGGGGCTGGAGCAGTACTTC. Translating it yields CASSLESPLLAGGLEQYF.

This clonotype was seen a handful of times. The CDR3 nucleotides are TGCAGTGCTAAACAGGGGGATCAGCCCCAGCATTTT. Protein: CSAKQGDQPQHF. This chain uses TRBV20-1 with TRBJ1-5; TRBD1 matches at 8 bases. Looked up from germline, CDR1 is DFQATT and CDR2 is SNEGSKA (reference sequence). After removal of 4 bases from V and 5 bases from J, the junction contained 1 base not matched to a gene. The length of the CDR3 is 12 residues.

This clonotype was seen at least ten times. The rearrangement joins TRBV18 to TRBJ1-3, with 7 bases fitting TRBD1. Germline trimming cut 6 bases from V and 2 bases from J; bases unmatched to any gene: 1. Germline CDR1 is KGHSH and CDR2 is LQKENI. The CDR3 is made up of 13 amino acids. The CDR3 spells CASSDRAGNTIYF. In DNA, the CDR3 is TGTGCCAGCTCCGACAGGGCTGGAAACACCATATATTTT.

At least ten counts were recorded for this clonotype. V usage is TRBV5-1 and J usage is TRBJ2-7, with D possibly matching TRBD2 (6 bases). CDR1 is SGHRS and CDR2 is YFSETQ in the germline V gene. The CDR3 consists of 14 residues. V gave up 4 bases and J gave up 0 bases, with 11 bases separating them. The CDR3 DNA sequence: TGCGCCAGCAGCCTGCTTAGCGGCTCCTACGAGCAGTACTTC. Translating gives CASSLLSGSYEQYF.

This clonotype was seen ten or more times. One end of the junction does not line up with germline, which may come from a read error. The V and J genes are TRBV7-7 and TRBJ2-7; 7 nucleotides align to TRBD2. The CDR3 length is 13 residues. Germline assignment: CDR1 SSHAT and CDR2 FNYEAQ (reference sequence). CDR3 bases: TGTGCTAGCAGTCTAGCGGAAACCTACGAGCAGTACTTC. It translates to CASSLAETYEQYF.

This clonotype was seen at least ten times. The chain has TRBV18 and TRBJ2-3; 12 nucleotides agree with TRBD2. V gave up 2 bases and J gave up 4 bases; unmatched junction bases: 4. The CDR3 covers 16 residues. Germline CDR1 KGHSH, CDR2 LQKENI. Written as DNA, the CDR3 is TGTGCCAGCTCACCAGGCACTAGCGGGAGGTCAGATACGCAGTATTTT. Its translation is CASSPGTSGRSDTQYF.

This clonotype was detected ten times or more. The chain carries TRBV20-1 and TRBJ2-7; 9 bases fit TRBD1. With V trimmed by 8 bases and J by 2 bases, 7 bases remained unmatched. CDR1 is DFQATT, CDR2 SNEGSKA, per germline (reference sequence). CDR3 length: 13 residues. The CDR3 protein is CSNNRDRAYEQYF. The CDR3, as DNA: TGCAGTAATAACCGGGACAGGGCCTACGAGCAGTACTTC.

This clonotype was detected only a few times. J is TRBJ1-2 and V is TRBV7-9, with D tentatively TRBD1 (6 bases). V lost 5 bases and J lost 4, with 14 bases in between. CDR3 length equals 14 residues. Germline CDR1 SEHNR, CDR2 FQNEAQ (reference sequence). CDR3 region: CASSPARDTYGYTF. CDR3 bases: TGTGCCAGCAGCCCGGCCCGGGACACCTATGGCTACACCTTC.

The rearrangement joins TRBV5-1 to TRBJ2-6; tentative D call: TRBD2 (6 bases). Germline CDR1 and CDR2: SGHRS and YFSETQ. Trimming removed 3 bases at V and 0 bases at J, with 10 bases between. There are 16 residues in the CDR3. CDR3 DNA sequence: TGCGCCAGCAGCTGGGACTTCGACTCTGGGGCCAACGTCCTGACTTTC. It specifies CASSWDFDSGANVLTF.

This chain joins TRBV5-1 and TRBJ2-1, with 9 bases that match TRBD1. CDR1 is SGHRS, CDR2 YFSETQ, per germline. This CDR3 is built from 15 residues. Trimming at V came to 1 base and at J to 4 bases, leaving 3 bases not matched to a gene. The CDR3 region has the DNA TGCGCCAGCAGCTTGATGACAGGGGGGTACAATGAGCAGTTCTTC. Its translation is CASSLMTGGYNEQFF.

This clonotype was seen repeatedly, ten times or more. The chain employs TRBV27 and TRBJ1-5; 8 nucleotides match TRBD1. The CDR3 extends over 14 amino acids. With V trimmed by 2 bases and J by 6 bases, 3 bases remained unmatched. CDR1 and CDR2 (germline): MNHEY, SMNVEV (reference sequence). CDR3 protein: CASSLNRGVQPQHF. In nucleotides, the CDR3 is TGTGCCAGCAGTTTAAACAGGGGGGTTCAGCCCCAGCATTTT.

This clonotype has just a few counts. The chain combines TRBV20-1 with TRBJ2-7; 7 bases are shared with TRBD2. The CDR3 is 12 amino acids. The germline gives CDR1 DFQATT, CDR2 SNEGSKA (reference sequence). After removal of 7 bases from V and 1 base from J, the junction contained 4 bases not matched to a gene. CDR3 amino acids: CSVQRDSYEQYF. CDR3 DNA: TGCAGTGTACAGCGGGATTCCTACGAGCAGTACTTC.

This clonotype was observed many times. The V and J genes are TRBV12-3 or TRBV12-4 and TRBJ1-2; 8 bases line up with TRBD1. CDR3 length equals 14 residues. The ends lost 7 bases at V and 3 bases at J; junction bases unmatched: 7. CDR3 region: CASTVGQGDYGYTF. The DNA of the CDR3 is TGTGCCAGCACCGTCGGACAGGGAGACTATGGCTACACCTTC.

This chain uses TRBV6-1 with TRBJ2-2; D remains ambiguous. Germline CDR1 is MNHNS and CDR2 is SASEGT. The CDR3 consists of 13 residues. V lost 5 bases and J 6 bases, leaving 10 bases between the germline ends. The DNA for the CDR3 is TGTGCCAGCAGTCCCGTAGCTCCCGGGGAGCTGTTTTTT. Protein sequence: CASSPVAPGELFF.

As regards this clonotype: Possible read error: a much larger clone is one base away. This sequence joins TRBV2 and TRBJ2-1, with 11 bases fitting TRBD1. This CDR3 contains 15 residues. The V gene end was trimmed by 6 bases and the J gene end by 5 bases; junction bases not matched to a gene: 6. The V gene's germline CDR1 is SNHLY and CDR2 FYNNEI. CDR3 in amino acids: CASSAGTGGNNEQFF. DNA for the CDR3: TGTGCCAGCAGCGCGGGGACAGGGGGTAACAATGAGCAGTTCTTC.

This clonotype was picked up many times. The chain employs TRBV4-2 and TRBJ2-5; 8 nucleotides match TRBD2. Trimming cost V 3 bases and J 5 bases; bases outside gene matches: 8. Germline assignment: CDR1 LGHNA and CDR2 YNFKEQ. The length of the CDR3 is 15 residues. The CDR3 region is CASSQKAGGLETQYF. In DNA, the CDR3 is TGTGCCAGCAGCCAGAAGGCGGGAGGTTTGGAGACCCAGTACTTC.

The table lists this clonotype with a few counts. CDR3 nucleotides: TGCGCCAGCAGCCAATTGGGCTATAGCAATCAGCCCCAGCATTTT. Amino acids: CASSQLGYSNQPQHF. The gene calls are TRBV4-1 and TRBJ1-5, with D hard to call. V shed 2 bases and J shed 0 bases, with 8 bases lying between them. Germline CDR1 reads MGHRA; CDR2 reads YSYEKL. The length of the CDR3 is 15 residues.

This clonotype was detected only once. A single base separates this from a much larger clone, so it may be a read error. The chain employs TRBV29-1 and TRBJ1-2; maybe TRBD1 (5 bases). The germline gives CDR1 SQVTM, CDR2 ANQGSEA. V shed 3 bases and J shed 6 bases, with 14 bases lying between them. The CDR3 extends over 13 amino acids. CDR3 DNA: TGCAGCGTTGATGATGGCCGGGGACATGGCTACACCTTC. Protein sequence: CSVDDGRGHGYTF.

This clonotype showed up just a few times. The chain carries TRBV9 and TRBJ2-2; the match to TRBD2 covers 8 bases. Germline CDR1 and CDR2: SGDLS and YYNGEE. The CDR3 consists of 15 residues. The junction had 3 bases not matched to a gene; V was cut back by 2 bases and J by 3 bases. CDR3 DNA: TGTGCCAGCAGCGTCTCGGGGGGGCACACCGGGGAGCTGTTTTTT. Residues: CASSVSGGHTGELFF.

The chain employs TRBV12-3 or TRBV12-4 and TRBJ2-1, with 12 bases aligning to TRBD2. J gave up 9 bases and V 1 base, and 10 bases lay outside the gene matches. This CDR3 comprises 17 residues. CDR3 amino acids: CASSLDRLAGEISEQFF. DNA for the CDR3: TGTGCCAGCAGTTTAGATAGACTAGCGGGAGAGATAAGTGAGCAGTTCTTC.

At least ten counts were recorded for this clonotype. The V call is TRBV7-2, the J call TRBJ1-1, with TRBD1 as a possible D gene (6 bases). The length of the CDR3 is 15 residues. CDR1 is SGHTA, CDR2 FQGNSA, per germline. The V gene lost 7 bases and the J gene lost 2 bases, with 17 bases spanning the gap. This chain's CDR3 is CASTPGGAYNTEAFF. As DNA, the CDR3 is TGTGCCAGCACACCGGGGGGGGCGTATAACACTGAAGCTTTCTTT.